These 3 T cell receptor beta chains share one sample of origin, sequenced in a study of shared clonotypes between healthy human individuals. Sequencing was performed with immunoSEQ multiplex PCR; in TCRdb, only in-frame clones are kept and a portion is missing. The sample shows 110,000 or so clones, about 70% of them seen only once. The sequenced sample consisted of memory CD8+ T cells sorted from blood. Stated subset: CD45RO+ cells pooled with CCR7-negative TemRA cells. The receptors were gathered from a woman aged 25-40 years in good health.

This chain connects TRBV28 to TRBJ2-1, with D perhaps TRBD1 (5 bases). This CDR3 contains 17 residues. Per the germline V gene, CDR1 is MDHEN and CDR2 is SYDVKM. Trimming took 6 bases from V and 5 from J, leaving 23 bases between them. The CDR3 region has the DNA TGTGCCAGCAGACATGGACACGTAGCTACACCCCACAATGAGCAGTTCTTC. Translation: CASRHGHVATPHNEQFF.

The rearrangement joins TRBV2 to TRBJ1-2, with 7 positions matching TRBD1. The trim removed 1 base at V and 5 bases at J, leaving 7 bases unmatched. Germline CDR1 and CDR2: SNHLY and FYNNEI. CDR3 size: 15 residues. CDR3 DNA sequence: TGTGCCAGCAGTGAAGTTCGGACAGGTCATTATGGCTACACCTTC. This codes for CASSEVRTGHYGYTF.

The CDR3 reads CASSFSGPYNEQFF. The CDR3 nucleotides read TGCGCCAGCAGCTTTAGCGGCCCATACAATGAGCAGTTCTTC. The chain recombines TRBV5-1 with TRBJ2-1; TRBD2 is a possible D gene (6 bases). The CDR3 runs 14 residues. Per the germline V gene, CDR1 is SGHRS and CDR2 is YFSETQ. V was clipped by 2 bases and J by 4 bases, with 10 bases between them.